These T cell receptor beta chains were read from a single sample in a study of Tregs in tolerant kidney transplant recipients. Produced via immunoSEQ multiplex PCR; TCRdb's table is partial and in-frame only. The sample holds about 110,000 clones, roughly 89% seen once. Sequenced material: CD4+ T cells from blood, taken before the transplant. These receptors were obtained from a human donor who received a combined kidney and bone marrow transplant. Both conserved end residues are part of each CDR3. The D gene is left open where the match is weak. The size field is filled for only some rows; it gives once, few, many or a size class.

TRBD1 | TRBJ2-3 | TRBV30 | - | CAWEMGQGTGTGTDTQYF | TGTGCCTGGGAGATGGGACAGGGGACCGGGACTGGGACAGATACGCAGTATTTT
TRBD2 | TRBJ2-5 | TRBV2 | - | CASSPLAGVQETQYF | TGTGCCAGCAGTCCACTAGCGGGGGTCCAGGAGACCCAGTACTTC
- | TRBJ1-1 | TRBV7-2 | once | CASSRQLNTEAFF | TGTGCCAGCAGCCGACAGCTGAACACTGAAGCTTTCTTT
- | TRBJ2-1 | TRBV6-4 | - | CASSTGEGDEQFF | TGTGCCAGCAGTACGGGAGAGGGCGATGAGCAGTTCTTC
- | TRBJ1-2 | TRBV6-6 | - | CASISSWGEYGYTF | TGTGCCAGCATTTCATCATGGGGGGAATATGGCTACACCTTC
- | TRBJ2-7 | TRBV18 | - | CASSPPGVGGYEQYF | TGTGCCAGCTCACCACCCGGGGTAGGAGGCTACGAGCAGTACTTC
TRBD2 | TRBJ2-7 | TRBV11-2 | - | CASSGLAGDQRGVYEQYF | TGTGCCAGCAGTGGCTTGGCGGGAGACCAGAGAGGGGTCTACGAGCAGTACTTC
- | TRBJ1-2 | TRBV19 | - | CASSIGPGAAGYTF | TGTGCCAGTAGTATAGGTCCAGGGGCTGCGGGCTACACCTTC
TRBD1 | TRBJ2-7 | TRBV7-9 | - | CASSQDRVREQYF | TGTGCCAGCAGCCAAGACAGGGTGAGGGAGCAGTACTTC
- | TRBJ1-2 | TRBV18 | once | CASSPEWGSNYGYTF | TGTGCCAGCTCACCCGAGTGGGGCAGTAACTATGGCTACACCTTC
- | TRBJ2-5 | TRBV7-9 | - | CASSFAGEETQYF | TGTGCCAGCAGCTTTGCCGGGGAAGAGACCCAGTACTTC
- | TRBJ2-7 | TRBV11-2 | - | CASSLDVSSYEQYF | TGTGCCAGCAGCTTAGATGTTAGCTCCTACGAGCAGTACTTC
TRBD1 | TRBJ1-2 | TRBV19 | - | CASSPFPLQGAVGYTF | TGTGCCAGTAGTCCCTTCCCCTTACAGGGGGCGGTTGGCTACACCTTC
TRBD2 | TRBJ2-2 | TRBV6-1 | - | CASGGGLAGGPGELFF | TGTGCCAGCGGTGGGGGGCTAGCGGGAGGGCCCGGGGAGCTGTTTTTT
- | TRBJ2-7 | TRBV6-5 | - | CASSGQTYEQYF | TGTGCCAGCAGCGGACAGACCTACGAGCAGTACTTC
- | TRBJ2-1 | TRBV2 | - | CASSFTDFPYNEQFF | TGTGCCAGCAGTTTCACAGATTTTCCCTACAATGAGCAGTTCTTC
TRBD1 | TRBJ2-7 | TRBV7-9 | - | CASSSARGQYEQYF | TGTGCCAGCAGCTCGGCCAGGGGGCAATACGAGCAGTACTTC
TRBD1 | TRBJ1-5 | TRBV19 | - | CASSQDRGLNQPQHF | TGTGCCAGTAGCCAGGACAGGGGGCTAAATCAGCCCCAGCATTTT
TRBD2 | TRBJ2-7 | TRBV2 | - | CASSEALTRAGGFNEQYF | TGTGCCAGCAGTGAAGCCCTCACTCGGGCGGGAGGGTTCAACGAGCAGTACTTC
- | TRBJ2-1 | TRBV20-1 | - | CSARRDNEQFF | TGCAGTGCTAGACGGGACAATGAGCAGTTCTTC
TRBD1 | TRBJ1-1 | TRBV19 | once | CASSRLRQGGTEAFF | TGTGCCAGTAGCAGACTCCGACAGGGAGGCACTGAAGCTTTCTTT
- | TRBJ2-7 | TRBV6-1 | - | CASSEVWADAYEQYF | TGTGCCAGCAGTGAAGTCTGGGCTGACGCCTACGAGCAGTACTTC
TRBD1 | TRBJ2-7 | TRBV19 | - | CASSIPGQGAREQYF | TGTGCCAGTAGTATCCCCGGACAGGGGGCAAGGGAGCAGTACTTC
- | TRBJ1-1 | TRBV19 | - | CASSPGWNTEAFF | TGTGCCAGTAGCCCGGGGTGGAACACTGAAGCTTTCTTT
- | TRBJ2-5 | TRBV27 | - | CASSLMVASQETQYF | TGTGCCAGCAGTTTAATGGTGGCATCCCAAGAGACCCAGTACTTC
TRBD1 | TRBJ1-2 | TRBV4-1 | - | CASSQGQGGYGYTF | TGCGCCAGCAGCCAAGGGCAGGGGGGTTATGGCTACACCTTC
TRBD1 | TRBJ1-4 | TRBV5-4 | - | CASSPGTGGADEKLFF | TGTGCCAGCAGCCCCGGGACAGGGGGCGCAGATGAAAAACTGTTTTTT
TRBD2 | TRBJ2-2 | TRBV6-5 | - | CASRPGTSVAGELFF | TGTGCCAGCAGACCCGGGACTAGCGTAGCCGGGGAGCTGTTTTTT
TRBD1 | TRBJ2-5 | TRBV5-6 | - | CASSAPGGRETQYF | TGTGCCAGCAGCGCGCCAGGGGGTAGGGAGACCCAGTACTTC
TRBD2 | TRBJ2-5 | TRBV28 | many | CASSPLAGAGETQYF | TGTGCCAGCAGCCCACTAGCGGGGGCAGGGGAGACCCAGTACTTC
TRBD2 | TRBJ2-7 | TRBV5-1 | - | CASSLTSGGHYEQYF | TGCGCCAGCAGCTTGACTAGCGGGGGGCACTACGAGCAGTACTTC
- | TRBJ1-2 | TRBV28 | - | CASSPETRGNYGYTF | TGTGCCAGCAGTCCCGAAACGCGGGGGAACTATGGCTACACCTTC
TRBD1 | TRBJ2-5 | TRBV5-1 | - | CASSPGTGGLWETQYF | TGCGCCAGCAGCCCGGGGACAGGGGGTCTCTGGGAGACCCAGTACTTC
- | TRBJ2-7 | TRBV7-9 | - | CASRNRASAVYAYEQYF | TGTGCCAGCAGAAACAGGGCTTCCGCGGTGTATGCCTACGAGCAGTACTTC
TRBD1 | TRBJ1-2 | TRBV6-4 | few | CASRRRPTGDYGYTF | TGTGCCAGCAGAAGAAGACCTACAGGGGACTATGGCTACACCTTC
TRBD1 | TRBJ1-5 | TRBV28 | - | CASSSWTGLGNQPQHF | TGTGCCAGCAGTTCCTGGACAGGGCTTGGGAATCAGCCCCAGCATTTT
TRBD1 | TRBJ2-7 | TRBV19 | - | CASSIPGQGAEQYF | TGTGCCAGTAGTATCCCGGGACAGGGGGCCGAGCAGTACTTC
- | TRBJ1-1 | TRBV6-5 | - | CASSSPAGKNTEAFF | TGTGCCAGCAGTTCCCCGGCAGGGAAGAACACTGAAGCTTTCTTT
- | TRBJ2-7 | TRBV4-2 | - | CASSQDQGGRTVAYEQYF | TGTGCCAGCAGCCAAGACCAGGGGGGCAGGACAGTTGCCTACGAGCAGTACTTC
TRBD2 | TRBJ2-6 | TRBV7-6 | - | CASSLATSGGSGANVLTF | TGTGCCAGCAGCTTGGCGACTAGCGGGGGTTCTGGGGCCAACGTCCTGACTTTC
- | TRBJ2-4 | TRBV18 | - | CASSPNTGRDIQYF | TGTGCCAGCTCACCAAACACAGGGAGGGACATTCAGTACTTC
- | TRBJ1-3 | TRBV7-2 | - | CASSLASAGSSGNTIYF | TGTGCCAGCAGCTTAGCGTCGGCAGGAAGCTCTGGAAACACCATATATTTT
- | TRBJ1-3 | TRBV2 | - | CASTGMGGNTIYF | TGTGCCAGCACGGGGATGGGAGGAAACACCATATATTTT
TRBD2 | TRBJ2-5 | TRBV28 | - | CASSSRIAGTQETQYF | TGTGCCAGCAGCTCTCGAATAGCGGGTACCCAAGAGACCCAGTACTTC
- | TRBJ1-3 | TRBV5-6 | once | CASSPTGLGGNTIYF | TGTGCCAGCAGCCCCACAGGGTTGGGTGGAAACACCATATATTTT
TRBD2 | TRBJ2-5 | TRBV9 | - | CASSPTSGRVTETQYF | TGTGCCAGCAGCCCCACTAGCGGGAGGGTTACAGAGACCCAGTACTTC
- | TRBJ1-5 | TRBV11-3 | few | CASTLRMDSPQHF | TGTGCCAGCACCCTACGCATGGACAGTCCCCAGCATTTT
- | TRBJ1-1 | TRBV19 | - | CASSMTTANTEAFF | TGTGCCAGTAGTATGACGACTGCGAACACTGAAGCTTTCTTT
- | TRBJ1-3 | TRBV5-1 | - | CASSLAGQGSGNTIYF | TGCGCCAGCAGCTTGGCCGGGCAGGGGTCTGGAAACACCATATATTTT
- | TRBJ1-2 | TRBV28 | - | CASRTDRPLGYTF | TGTGCCAGCAGAACCGACAGGCCTTTAGGCTACACCTTC